This T cell receptor beta chain was sequenced during a study of T cells after yellow fever vaccination. Study-level results: Clones from primary vaccination mostly reappeared after the booster (roughly 95% CD4, around 90% CD8). It was a weaker secondary response, yet one that peaked faster, at day 5 versus 15. Abundant clonotypes from the bulk population could have been carried over as contaminants into FACS-sorted repertoires.

By 5'RACE template switching, TCR cDNA was produced, with a universal primer site and UMIs added in the process. A single record per CDR3 protein comes from TCRdb applying MiXCR to the 5' RACE reads. The data hold 350,000 to 550,000 distinct CDR3 sequences, with around 20% observed a single time. The CDR3 consists of 11 residues. Germline V CDR1 and CDR2: SQVTM, ANQGSEA. With 4 bases removed from V and 3 bases from J, the gap between germline ends came to 1 base. In regard to this clonotype: Its antigen is undetermined.

The rearrangement uses TRBV29-1 and TRBJ2-6; no reliable D call. This clonotype was sampled from a young man who received the YFV17D yellow fever vaccine. Source: PBMCs, taken before the yellow fever booster vaccination. The CDR3 here is CSVVGANVLTF. Here the CDR3 DNA reads TGCAGCGTTGTTGGGGCCAACGTCCTGACTTTC.